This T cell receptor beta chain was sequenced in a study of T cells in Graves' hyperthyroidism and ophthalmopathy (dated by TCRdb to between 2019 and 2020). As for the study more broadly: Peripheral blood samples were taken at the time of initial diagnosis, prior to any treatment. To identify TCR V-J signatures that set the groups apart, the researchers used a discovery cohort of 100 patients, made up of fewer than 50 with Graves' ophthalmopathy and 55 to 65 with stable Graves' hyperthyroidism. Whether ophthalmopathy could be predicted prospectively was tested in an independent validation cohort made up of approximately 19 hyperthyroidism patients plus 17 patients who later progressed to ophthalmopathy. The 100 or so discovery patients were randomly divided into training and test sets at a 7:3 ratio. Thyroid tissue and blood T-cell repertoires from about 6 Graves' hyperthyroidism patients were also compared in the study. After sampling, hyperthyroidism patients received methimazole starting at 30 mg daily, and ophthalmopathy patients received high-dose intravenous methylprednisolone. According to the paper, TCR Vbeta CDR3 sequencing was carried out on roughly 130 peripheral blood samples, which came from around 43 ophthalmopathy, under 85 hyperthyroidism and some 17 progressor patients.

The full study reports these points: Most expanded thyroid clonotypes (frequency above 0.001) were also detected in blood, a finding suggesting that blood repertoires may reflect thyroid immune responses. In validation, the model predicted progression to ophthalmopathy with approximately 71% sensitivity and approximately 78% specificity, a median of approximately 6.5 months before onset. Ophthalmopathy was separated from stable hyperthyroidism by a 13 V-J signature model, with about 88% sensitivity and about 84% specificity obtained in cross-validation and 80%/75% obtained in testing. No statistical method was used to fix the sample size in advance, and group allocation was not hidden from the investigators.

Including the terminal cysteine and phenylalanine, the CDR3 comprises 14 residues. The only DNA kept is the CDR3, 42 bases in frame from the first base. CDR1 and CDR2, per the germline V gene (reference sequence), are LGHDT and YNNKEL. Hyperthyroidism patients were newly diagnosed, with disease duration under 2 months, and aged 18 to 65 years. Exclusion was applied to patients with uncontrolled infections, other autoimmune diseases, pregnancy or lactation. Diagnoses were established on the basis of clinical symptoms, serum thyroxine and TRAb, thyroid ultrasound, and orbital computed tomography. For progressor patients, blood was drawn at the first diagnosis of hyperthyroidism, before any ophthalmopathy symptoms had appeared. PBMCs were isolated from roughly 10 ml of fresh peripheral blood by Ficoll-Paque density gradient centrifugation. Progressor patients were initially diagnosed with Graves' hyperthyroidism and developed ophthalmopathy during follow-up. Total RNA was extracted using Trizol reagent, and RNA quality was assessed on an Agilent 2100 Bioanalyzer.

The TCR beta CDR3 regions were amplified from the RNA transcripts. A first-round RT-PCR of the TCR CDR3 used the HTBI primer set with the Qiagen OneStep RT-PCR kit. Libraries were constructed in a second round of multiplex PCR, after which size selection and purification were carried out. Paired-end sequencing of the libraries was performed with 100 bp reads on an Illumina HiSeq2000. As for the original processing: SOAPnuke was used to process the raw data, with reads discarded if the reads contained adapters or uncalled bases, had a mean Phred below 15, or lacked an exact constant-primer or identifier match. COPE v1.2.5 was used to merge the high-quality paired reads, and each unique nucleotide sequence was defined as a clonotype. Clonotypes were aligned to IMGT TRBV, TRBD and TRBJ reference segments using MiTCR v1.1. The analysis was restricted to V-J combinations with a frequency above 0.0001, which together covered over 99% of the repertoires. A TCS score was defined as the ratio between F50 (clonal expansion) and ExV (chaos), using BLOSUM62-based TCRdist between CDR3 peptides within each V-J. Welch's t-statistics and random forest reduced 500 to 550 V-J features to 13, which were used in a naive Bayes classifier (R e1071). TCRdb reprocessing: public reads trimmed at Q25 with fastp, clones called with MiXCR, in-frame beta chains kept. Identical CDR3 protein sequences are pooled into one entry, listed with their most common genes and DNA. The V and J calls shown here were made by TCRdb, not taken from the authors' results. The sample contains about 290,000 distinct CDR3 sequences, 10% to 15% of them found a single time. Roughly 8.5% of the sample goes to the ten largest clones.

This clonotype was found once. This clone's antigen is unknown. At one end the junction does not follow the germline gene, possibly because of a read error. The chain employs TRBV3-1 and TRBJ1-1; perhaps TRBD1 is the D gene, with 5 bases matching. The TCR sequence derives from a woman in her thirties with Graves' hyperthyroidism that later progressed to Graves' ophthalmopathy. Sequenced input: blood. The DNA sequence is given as TGTGCCAGCAGCCAGGAATTGGGGGAAACTGAAGCTTCCTTT. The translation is CASSQELGETEASF. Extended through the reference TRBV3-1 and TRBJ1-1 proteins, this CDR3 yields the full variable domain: DTAVSQTPKYLVTQMGNDKSIKCEQNLGHDTMYWYKQDSKKFLKIMFSYNNKELIINETVPNRFSPKSPDKAHLNLHINSLELGDSAVYFCASSQELGETEASFGQGTRLTVV.